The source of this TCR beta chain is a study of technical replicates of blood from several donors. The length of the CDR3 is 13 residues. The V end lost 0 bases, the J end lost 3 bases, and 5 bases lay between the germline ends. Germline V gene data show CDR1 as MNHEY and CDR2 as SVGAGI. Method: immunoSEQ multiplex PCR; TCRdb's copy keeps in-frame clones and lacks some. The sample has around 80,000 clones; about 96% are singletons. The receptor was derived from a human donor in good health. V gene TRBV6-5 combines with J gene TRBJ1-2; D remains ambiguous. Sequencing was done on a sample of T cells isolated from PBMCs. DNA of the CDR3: TGTGCCAGCAGTTACTCCGAGTACTATGGCTACACCTTC. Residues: CASSYSEYYGYTF.